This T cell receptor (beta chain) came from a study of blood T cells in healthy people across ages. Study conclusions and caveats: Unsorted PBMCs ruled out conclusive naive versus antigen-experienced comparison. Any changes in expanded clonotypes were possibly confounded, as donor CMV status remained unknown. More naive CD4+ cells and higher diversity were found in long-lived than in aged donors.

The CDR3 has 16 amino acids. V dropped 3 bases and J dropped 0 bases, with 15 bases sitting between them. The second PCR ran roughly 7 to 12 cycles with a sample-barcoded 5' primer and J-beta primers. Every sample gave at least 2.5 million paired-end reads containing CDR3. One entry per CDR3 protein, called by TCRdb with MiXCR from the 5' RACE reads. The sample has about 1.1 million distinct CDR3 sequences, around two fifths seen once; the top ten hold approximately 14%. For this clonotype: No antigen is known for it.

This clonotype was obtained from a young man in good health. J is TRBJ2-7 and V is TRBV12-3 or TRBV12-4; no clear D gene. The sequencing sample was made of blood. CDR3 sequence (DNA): TGTGCCAGCAGTTTTTTGCAGTCCTATAGCTCCTACGAGCAGTACTTC. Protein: CASSFLQSYSSYEQYF.